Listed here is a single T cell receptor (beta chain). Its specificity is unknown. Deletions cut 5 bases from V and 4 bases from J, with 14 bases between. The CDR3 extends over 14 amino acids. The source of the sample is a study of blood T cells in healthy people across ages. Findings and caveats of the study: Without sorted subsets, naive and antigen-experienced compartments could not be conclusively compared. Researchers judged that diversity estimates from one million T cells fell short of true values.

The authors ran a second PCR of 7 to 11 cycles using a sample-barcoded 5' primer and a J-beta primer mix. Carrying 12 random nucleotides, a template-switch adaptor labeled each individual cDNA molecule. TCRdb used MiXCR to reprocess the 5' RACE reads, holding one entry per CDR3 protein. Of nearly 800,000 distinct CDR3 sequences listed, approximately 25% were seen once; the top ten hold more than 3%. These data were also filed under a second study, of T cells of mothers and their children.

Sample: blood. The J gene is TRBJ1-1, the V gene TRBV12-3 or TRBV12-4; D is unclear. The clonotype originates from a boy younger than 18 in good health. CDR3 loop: CASSPSSGATEAFF. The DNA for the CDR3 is TGTGCCAGCAGTCCCTCGTCCGGTGCCACTGAAGCTTTCTTT.